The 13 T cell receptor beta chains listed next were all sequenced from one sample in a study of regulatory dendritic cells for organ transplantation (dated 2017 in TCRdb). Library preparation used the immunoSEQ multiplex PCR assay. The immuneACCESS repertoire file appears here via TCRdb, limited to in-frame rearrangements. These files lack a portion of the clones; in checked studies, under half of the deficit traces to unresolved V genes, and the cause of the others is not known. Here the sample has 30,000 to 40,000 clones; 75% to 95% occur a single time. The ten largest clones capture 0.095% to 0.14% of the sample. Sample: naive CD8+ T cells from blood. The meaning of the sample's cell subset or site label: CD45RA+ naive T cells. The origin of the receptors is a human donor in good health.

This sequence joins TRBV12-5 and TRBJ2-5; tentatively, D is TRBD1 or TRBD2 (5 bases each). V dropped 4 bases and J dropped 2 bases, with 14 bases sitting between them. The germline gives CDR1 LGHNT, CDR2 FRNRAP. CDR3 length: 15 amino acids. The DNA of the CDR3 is TGTGCTAGTGGTTGGGACGGACAACGACAAGAGACCCAGTACTTC. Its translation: CASGWDGQRQETQYF.

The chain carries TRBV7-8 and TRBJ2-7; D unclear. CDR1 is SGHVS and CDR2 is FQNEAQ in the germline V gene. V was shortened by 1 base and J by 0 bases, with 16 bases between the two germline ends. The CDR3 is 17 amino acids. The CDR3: CASSLVSGTESSYEQYF. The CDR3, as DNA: TGTGCCAGCAGCTTAGTTTCCGGAACTGAGTCCTCCTACGAGCAGTACTTC. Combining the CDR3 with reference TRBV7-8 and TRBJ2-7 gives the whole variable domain GAGVSQSPRYKVAKRGQDVALRCDPISGHVSLFWYQQALGQGPEFLTYFQNEAQLDKSGLPSDRFFAERPEGSVSTLKIQRTQQEDSAVYLCASSLVSGTESSYEQYFGPGTRLTVT.

CDR3 loop: CASSQEFTGELFF. The CDR3 bases are TGTGCCAGCAGCCAAGAATTCACCGGGGAGCTGTTTTTT. This chain uses TRBV4-2 with TRBJ2-2; no definite D call. CDR3 length: 13 amino acids. Between the trimmed V and J ends, which lost 0 bases and 4 bases, there was a span of 3 bases. In germline, CDR1 is LGHNA, CDR2 YNFKEQ.

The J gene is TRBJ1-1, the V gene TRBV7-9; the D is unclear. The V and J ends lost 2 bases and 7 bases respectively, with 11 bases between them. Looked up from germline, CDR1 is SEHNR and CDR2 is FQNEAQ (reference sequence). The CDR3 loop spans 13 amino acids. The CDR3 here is CASSLYTGYEAFF. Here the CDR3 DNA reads TGTGCCAGCAGCTTATATACCGGGTATGAAGCTTTCTTT. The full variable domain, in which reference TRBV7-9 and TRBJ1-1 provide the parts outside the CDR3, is DTGVSQNPRHKITKRGQNVTFRCDPISEHNRLYWYRQTLGQGPEFLTYFQNEAQLEKSRLLSDRFSAERPKGSFSTLEIQRTEQGDSAMYLCASSLYTGYEAFFGQGTRLTVV.

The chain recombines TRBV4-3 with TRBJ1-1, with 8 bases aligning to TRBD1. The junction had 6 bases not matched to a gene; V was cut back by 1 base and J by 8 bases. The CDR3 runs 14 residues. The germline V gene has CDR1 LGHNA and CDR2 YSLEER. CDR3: CASSQAYGDREAFF. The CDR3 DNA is TGCGCCAGCAGCCAAGCCTATGGGGACAGGGAAGCTTTCTTT.

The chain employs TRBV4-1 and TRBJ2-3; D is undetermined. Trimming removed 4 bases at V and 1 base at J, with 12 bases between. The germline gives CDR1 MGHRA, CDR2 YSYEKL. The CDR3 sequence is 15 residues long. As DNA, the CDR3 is TGCGCCAGCAGCCCCGGCGGCTTCGGCACAGATACGCAGTATTTT. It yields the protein CASSPGGFGTDTQYF.

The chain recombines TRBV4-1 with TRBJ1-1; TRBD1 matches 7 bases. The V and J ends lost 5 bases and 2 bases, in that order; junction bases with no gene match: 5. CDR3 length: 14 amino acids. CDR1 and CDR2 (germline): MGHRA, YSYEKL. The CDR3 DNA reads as TGCGCCAGCAGCTACCAGGGGGTAAACACTGAAGCTTTCTTT. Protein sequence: CASSYQGVNTEAFF.

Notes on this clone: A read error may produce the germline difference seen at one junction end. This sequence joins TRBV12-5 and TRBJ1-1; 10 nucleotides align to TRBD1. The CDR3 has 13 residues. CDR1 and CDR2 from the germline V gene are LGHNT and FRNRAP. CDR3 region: CASGSPSDRGLVF. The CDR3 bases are TGTGCTAGTGGTTCCCCCAGCGACAGGGGGCTGGTCTTT.

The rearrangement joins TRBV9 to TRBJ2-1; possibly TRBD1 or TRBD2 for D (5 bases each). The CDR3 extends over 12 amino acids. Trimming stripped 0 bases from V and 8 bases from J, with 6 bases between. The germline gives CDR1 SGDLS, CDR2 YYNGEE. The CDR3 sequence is CASSVGDDEQFF. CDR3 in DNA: TGTGCCAGCAGCGTAGGGGACGATGAGCAGTTCTTC.

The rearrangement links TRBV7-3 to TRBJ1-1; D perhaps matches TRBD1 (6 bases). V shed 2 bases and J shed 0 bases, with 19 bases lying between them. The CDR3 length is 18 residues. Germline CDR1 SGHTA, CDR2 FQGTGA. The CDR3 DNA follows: TGTGCCAGCAGCTTATCCCACAAGGGAGGGGGAATGAACACTGAAGCTTTCTTT. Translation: CASSLSHKGGGMNTEAFF.

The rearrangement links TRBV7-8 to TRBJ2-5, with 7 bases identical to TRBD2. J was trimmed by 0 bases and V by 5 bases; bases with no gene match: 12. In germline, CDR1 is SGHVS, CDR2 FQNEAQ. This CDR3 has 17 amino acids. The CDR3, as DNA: TGTGCCAGCAGCGCGGGGCGATTAGCGGGTGACCAAGAGACCCAGTACTTC. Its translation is CASSAGRLAGDQETQYF.

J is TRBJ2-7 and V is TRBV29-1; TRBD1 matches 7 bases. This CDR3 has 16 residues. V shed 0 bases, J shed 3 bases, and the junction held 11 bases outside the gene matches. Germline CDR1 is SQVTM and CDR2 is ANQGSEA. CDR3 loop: CSVEEGTVGLYYEQYF. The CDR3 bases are TGCAGCGTTGAAGAAGGGACAGTTGGGCTTTACTACGAGCAGTACTTC.

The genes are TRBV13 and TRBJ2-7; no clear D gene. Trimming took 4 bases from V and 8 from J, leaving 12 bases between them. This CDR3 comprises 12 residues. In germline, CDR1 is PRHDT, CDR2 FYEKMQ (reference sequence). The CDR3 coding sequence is TGTGCCAGCAGCTACCTTAACGGTCAGCAGTACTTC. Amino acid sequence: CASSYLNGQQYF.